Reported below is one TCR beta chain. Its target is unknown. The sample belongs to a study of blood T cells in healthy people across ages. Findings of the study overall: Using unsorted PBMCs precluded a conclusive naive versus antigen-experienced comparison.

Combining a sample-barcoded 5' primer with a J-beta primer mix, a second PCR ran for roughly 6 to 12 cycles. TCRdb redid the calling of the 5' RACE reads with MiXCR, one entry per CDR3 protein. This sample has about 800,000 distinct CDR3 sequences; 20% to 25% occur once, and the top ten carry approximately 3.7%. This same sample was also part of a study on T cells of mothers and their children. From that paper: For the second PCR, the M1S primer put in sample barcodes and 2-4 random nucleotides.

The sample taken for sequencing was blood. This receptor was identified in a boy aged 10-17 years in good health.

The CDR3 is CASSLAGAGGDTEAFF. CDR3 nucleotides: TGTGCCAGCAGCTTGGCCGGGGCAGGGGGCGACACTGAAGCTTTCTTT. V is TRBV5-6 and J is TRBJ1-1; 8 bases agree with TRBD1. Trimming cost V 0 bases and J 3 bases; bases outside gene matches: 7. This CDR3 is built from 16 residues. Looked up from germline, CDR1 is SGHDT and CDR2 is YYEEEE.